This T cell receptor (beta chain) derives from a study of T cell repertoires in cytomegalovirus infection. This clonotype occurred many times. Its antigen is unknown. The junction had 8 bases not matched to a gene; V was cut back by 6 bases and J by 0 bases. The CDR3 runs to 16 residues. One entry per CDR3 protein, called by TCRdb with MiXCR from the reads. The profile shows about 900,000 distinct CDR3 sequences, more than 25% of them singletons. The sequencing used cultured CD8+ T cells from PBMCs, collected from culture after CMV antigen stimulation. The chain recombines TRBV12-3 or TRBV12-4 with TRBJ2-1; 7 bases map to TRBD1. The sequence came from a human donor in good health (CMV status not recorded). Some clones in this sample may be carry-over from other donors' samples. The CDR3 sequence: CASRGLQGSSYNEQFF. In nucleotides, the CDR3 is TGTGCCAGCAGGGGCCTACAGGGGAGCTCCTACAATGAGCAGTTCTTC.